The rows below give T cell receptor beta chains drawn from one sample of a study of blood T cell repertoires in COVID-19. Some clones are missing from TCRdb's copy, which holds only in-frame ones; the method was immunoSEQ multiplex PCR. The table includes roughly 230,000 clones, roughly 87% detected once. The sample taken for sequencing was peripheral blood. These receptors came from a human donor in a cohort sampled during active COVID-19. The CDR3 runs from the conserved cysteine through the conserved F or W. A D gene is named only where the DNA matches it firmly. Rows may omit the clone size; those that give it use once, few, many or a size class.

D gene	clone size	V gene	J gene	CDR3 DNA	CDR3 protein
TRBD1	NA	TRBV4-1	TRBJ1-5	TGCGCCAGCAGCCAAGATATAGCGGCGGTAGCAGGGGGTTTCGGTCAGCCCCAGCATTTT	CASSQDIAAVAGGFGQPQHF
NA	NA	TRBV6-5	TRBJ1-1	TGTGCCAGCAGTTCCCCGGGGAACACTGAAGCTTTCTTT	CASSSPGNTEAFF
NA	NA	TRBV19	TRBJ1-2	TGTGCCAGTAGTATGGGGCTCGGCTATGGCTACACCTTC	CASSMGLGYGYTF
NA	once	TRBV28	TRBJ1-1	TGTGCCAGCAGTCCGGCAGGGGCAGCCGGACACACTGAAGCTTTCTTT	CASSPAGAAGHTEAFF
NA	NA	TRBV13	TRBJ2-5	TGTGCCAGCAGCCTGAGGGTGCAAGAGACCCAGTACTTC	CASSLRVQETQYF
NA	NA	TRBV4-2	TRBJ1-5	TGTGCCAGCAGCCAAGATCCGAAGAGAAATCAGCCCCAGCATTTT	CASSQDPKRNQPQHF
NA	NA	TRBV15	TRBJ1-1	TGTGCCACTAAACTAGACATACTGAACACTGAAGCTTTCTTT	CATKLDILNTEAFF
TRBD1	NA	TRBV4-1	TRBJ2-7	TGCGCCAGCAGCCTCCCCGGGACAGGCCCGTTCTCCTTC	CASSLPGTGPFSF
NA	NA	TRBV6-5	TRBJ1-4	TGTGCCAGCAGTTACGGGGTTGTGGGGGGTGAAAAACTGTTTTTT	CASSYGVVGGEKLFF
TRBD2	once	TRBV10-3	TRBJ2-5	TGTGCCATCAGTGACATAGCGGGAGAGGAGACCCAGTACTTC	CAISDIAGEETQYF
TRBD1	NA	TRBV7-3	TRBJ2-5	TGTGCCAGCAGCTTAAATTCCGGGACAGGGAGGCTCGGCCAAGAGACCCAGTACTTC	CASSLNSGTGRLGQETQYF
NA	NA	TRBV6-2/TRBV6-3	TRBJ2-2	TGTGCCAGCAGTTCCCTACTAGGACAGAGGAACACCGGGGAGCTGTTTTTT	CASSSLLGQRNTGELFF
NA	NA	TRBV10-3	TRBJ1-2	TGTGCCATCAGTGAGGCCGGGACTCAGAATGGCTACACCTTC	CAISEAGTQNGYTF
NA	once	TRBV18	TRBJ1-4	TGTGCCAGCTCACCGGGGGGAACTAATGAAAAACTGTTTTTT	CASSPGGTNEKLFF
NA	NA	TRBV11-2	TRBJ1-1	TGTGCCAGCAGCTTCAAGCAGGGGATGAGCACTGAAGCTTTCTTT	CASSFKQGMSTEAFF
NA	NA	TRBV7-9	TRBJ1-4	TGTGCCAGCATCCTGGGCAATAACCTCGGAGAAAAACTGTTTTTT	CASILGNNLGEKLFF
TRBD1	NA	TRBV12-5	TRBJ1-3	TGTGCTAGTGCCCTCTTAAGGGACAGGGGGCGGAATTCCGTCTCTGAAAACACCATATATTTT	CASALLRDRGRNSVSENTIYF
NA	NA	TRBV7-2	TRBJ1-3	TGTGCCAGCAGCCTGGGACTGATCTCTGGAAACACCATATATTTT	CASSLGLISGNTIYF
NA	NA	TRBV19	TRBJ1-1	TGTGCCAGCCTGCCGGGGGGTGGGGATTTCGAAGCTTTCTTT	CASLPGGGDFEAFF
NA	NA	TRBV19	TRBJ1-4	TGTGCCAGTAGTATGAAGGGGGATGATGAAAAACTGTTTTTT	CASSMKGDDEKLFF
NA	NA	TRBV11-2	TRBJ1-1	TGTGCCAGCAGCTTAGTCGGCGGCAGTGGGACTGAAGCTTTCTTT	CASSLVGGSGTEAFF
NA	NA	TRBV28	TRBJ1-2	TGTGCCAGCAGTTCCACCAGACTACACAGGGTTGGCTATGGCTACACCTTC	CASSSTRLHRVGYGYTF
NA	few	TRBV6-5	TRBJ1-1	TGTGCCAGCAGAAGACAGGTGAACACTGAAGCTTTCTTT	CASRRQVNTEAFF
NA	NA	TRBV24-1	TRBJ1-2	TGTGCCACCAGTGATCGCCAGGGTAACTATGGCTACACCTTC	CATSDRQGNYGYTF
NA	NA	TRBV30	TRBJ1-1	TGTGCCTGGAGTGCGACTGGCCCTGAAGCTTTCTTT	CAWSATGPEAFF
TRBD1	NA	TRBV4-2	TRBJ2-2	TGTGCCAGCAGCCGAACCGGGACAGCCGGGGAGCTGTTTTTT	CASSRTGTAGELFF
NA	NA	TRBV12-3/TRBV12-4	TRBJ2-7	TGTGCCAGCAGTTTGAGCTTCTACGAGCAGTACTTC	CASSLSFYEQYF
TRBD1	NA	TRBV2	TRBJ2-3	TGTGCCACCCTAGGACAGGGGAACGCGGATACGCAGTATTTT	CATLGQGNADTQYF
NA	NA	TRBV5-1	TRBJ2-7	TGCGCCAGCAGCTTGGGGCCGACGGGTACTACGGTTTCCTACGAGCAGTACTTC	CASSLGPTGTTVSYEQYF
NA	NA	TRBV5-1	TRBJ1-2	TGCGCCAGCAGCCTGGGGGGGCAAGGGCACTATGGCTACACCTTC	CASSLGGQGHYGYTF
NA	NA	TRBV12-5	TRBJ2-4	TGTGCTAGCAGGCCTCGGGACAAACTAGCCAAAAACATTCAGTACTTC	CASRPRDKLAKNIQYF
NA	NA	TRBV7-8	TRBJ1-2	TGTGCCAGCAGCCCCGTAGGCAGGGGTCATGGCTACACCTTC	CASSPVGRGHGYTF
NA	once	TRBV7-2	TRBJ2-1	TGTGCCAGCAGCCCGGCGGGCCCATACAATGAGCAGTTCTTC	CASSPAGPYNEQFF
TRBD2	NA	TRBV28	TRBJ2-5	TGTGCCAGCAGTTTTGGACTAGCGGGATCTGGGCCCCAGTACTTC	CASSFGLAGSGPQYF
TRBD1	NA	TRBV2	TRBJ1-3	TGTGCCAGCAGCGGACAGGGTCTCTCTGGAAACACCATATATTTT	CASSGQGLSGNTIYF
NA	NA	TRBV28	TRBJ1-1	TGTGCCAGCAGTTTATACCCACCCGCACAGAGCATGAACACTGAAGCTTTCTTT	CASSLYPPAQSMNTEAFF
NA	NA	TRBV14	TRBJ1-1	TGTGCCAGCACCCAGGGAGTGAACACTGAAGCTTTCTTT	CASTQGVNTEAFF
TRBD1	NA	TRBV6-2/TRBV6-3	TRBJ2-7	TGTGCCAGCAGCAAGGACAGGGGCTACGAGCAGTACTTC	CASSKDRGYEQYF
NA	NA	TRBV7-9	TRBJ1-6	TGTGCCAGCCGGGGGATAGATAATTCACCCCTCCACTTT	CASRGIDNSPLHF
TRBD2	NA	TRBV30	TRBJ2-7	TGTGCCTGGAGTCCCCGGCTAGCGGGGGGATACGAGCAGTACTTC	CAWSPRLAGGYEQYF
TRBD2	NA	TRBV7-2	TRBJ2-7	TGTGCCAGCAGCTTAGCTGGGACTAGCTACGAGCAGTACTTC	CASSLAGTSYEQYF
NA	NA	TRBV9	TRBJ2-1	TGTGCCAGCAGCGTAGCGGGGATCAATGAGCAGTTCTTC	CASSVAGINEQFF
TRBD1	NA	TRBV15	TRBJ1-6	TGTGCCACCAGCAGGGACAGGGGCCGACCCCTCCACTTT	CATSRDRGRPLHF
TRBD1	NA	TRBV24-1	TRBJ2-1	TGTGCCACCAGTGATCCCAACCCGGGACAGGGCTACAATGAGCAGTTCTTC	CATSDPNPGQGYNEQFF
TRBD2	NA	TRBV13	TRBJ2-3	TGTGCCAGCAGCCATAGCGGGGGATATCAAGATACGCAGTATTTT	CASSHSGGYQDTQYF
NA	NA	TRBV21-1	TRBJ2-7	TGTGCCAGCAGCAAAGGGAGAAGACAGGGGGCGCTTGAGCAGTACTTC	CASSKGRRQGALEQYF
TRBD1	NA	TRBV19	TRBJ1-2	TGTGCCAGTACCATACAGGGGTTCTATGGCTACACCTTC	CASTIQGFYGYTF
TRBD1	NA	TRBV7-2	TRBJ2-7	TGTGCCAGCAGCGTTCTCGGACAGGGGGCCTACGAGCAGTACTTC	CASSVLGQGAYEQYF
NA	NA	TRBV29-1	TRBJ1-1	TGCAGCGTTAGACACCCCACTGAAGCTTTCTTT	CSVRHPTEAFF
NA	NA	TRBV28	TRBJ1-6	TGTGCCAGCAGTTTTGCCCTCAGTAATTCACCCCTCCACTTT	CASSFALSNSPLHF
TRBD2	NA	TRBV9	TRBJ2-7	TGTGCCAGCAGCGTGACCCCGGGAGGGTCCTACGAGCAGTACTTC	CASSVTPGGSYEQYF